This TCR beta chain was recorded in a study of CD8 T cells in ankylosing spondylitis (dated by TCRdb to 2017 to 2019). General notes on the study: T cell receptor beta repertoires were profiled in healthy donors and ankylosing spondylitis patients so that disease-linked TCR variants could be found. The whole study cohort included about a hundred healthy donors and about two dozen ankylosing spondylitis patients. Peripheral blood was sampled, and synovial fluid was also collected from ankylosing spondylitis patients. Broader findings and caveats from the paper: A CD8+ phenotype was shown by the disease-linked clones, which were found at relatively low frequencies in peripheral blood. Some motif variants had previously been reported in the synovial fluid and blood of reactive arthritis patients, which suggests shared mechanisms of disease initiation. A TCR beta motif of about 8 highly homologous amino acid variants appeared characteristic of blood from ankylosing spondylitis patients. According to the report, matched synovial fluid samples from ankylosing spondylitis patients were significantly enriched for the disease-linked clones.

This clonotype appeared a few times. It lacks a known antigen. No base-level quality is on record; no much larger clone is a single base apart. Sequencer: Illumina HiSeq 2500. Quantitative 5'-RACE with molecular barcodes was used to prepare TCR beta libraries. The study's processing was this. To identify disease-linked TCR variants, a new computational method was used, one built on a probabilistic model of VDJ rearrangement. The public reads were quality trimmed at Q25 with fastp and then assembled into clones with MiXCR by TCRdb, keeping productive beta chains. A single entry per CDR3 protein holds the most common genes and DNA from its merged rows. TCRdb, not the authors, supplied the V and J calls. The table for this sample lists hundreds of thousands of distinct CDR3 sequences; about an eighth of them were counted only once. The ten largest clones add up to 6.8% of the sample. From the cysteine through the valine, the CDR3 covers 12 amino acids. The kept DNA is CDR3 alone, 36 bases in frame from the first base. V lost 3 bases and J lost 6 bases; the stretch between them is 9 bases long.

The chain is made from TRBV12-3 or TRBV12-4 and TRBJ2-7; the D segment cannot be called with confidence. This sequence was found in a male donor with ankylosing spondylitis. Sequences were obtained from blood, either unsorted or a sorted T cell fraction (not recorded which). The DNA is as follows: TGTGCCAGCAGTTTCGCAGGCGGCGAGCAGTACGTC. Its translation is CASSFAGGEQYV.